This T cell receptor (beta chain) was sequenced in a study of identical twins. General study points: There were fewer insertions in abundant cord blood beta clonotypes, but memory repertoires showed no such pattern. Twin pairs' shared out-of-frame alpha sequences were enriched in low generation probability.

This clonotype has just one count. Its antigen is unknown. The V end was cut by 3 bases, the J end by 4 bases, with 6 bases between. The CDR3 is 13 amino acids. The germline gives CDR1 MGHDK, CDR2 SYGVNS. MiXCR, applied by TCRdb to the 5' RACE reads, yields one record per CDR3 protein. The sample gives about 1.7 million distinct CDR3 sequences, around 33% of which show up once; 0.25% to 0.3% is in the top ten. The V gene is TRBV25-1, the J gene TRBJ1-4; D unresolved. This TCR came from a newborn girl in good health. The sequencing input was cord blood. CDR3 coding DNA: TGTGCCAGCAGTGATTTCGGTAATGAAAAACTGTTTTTT. This sequence encodes CASSDFGNEKLFF.